Sequencing of this T cell receptor (beta chain) was carried out in a study of shared clonotypes between healthy human individuals. Broader study findings: Shared clonotypes: about 5.3% naive CD4, around 4% naive CD8, less than 2.5% memory CD4, approximately 0.41% memory CD8. Sorted-subset sequencing, rarefaction showed, was incomplete despite large depth.

V gave up 4 bases and J gave up 6 bases; unmatched junction bases: 12. In germline, CDR1 is MDHEN, CDR2 SYDVKM. The CDR3 has 16 amino acids. This clone came up once. Its antigen is not identified. Measured with immunoSEQ multiplex PCR; TCRdb has only the in-frame clones, and not every one. The sample includes approximately 1.5 million clones, 95% to 99% of them seen just once. V gene TRBV28 combines with J gene TRBJ2-7, with 10 positions matching TRBD2. The clonotype comes from a man younger than 45 in good health. Input material: naive CD4+ T cells sorted from blood. The subset is: CD45RA+ positively selected. The CDR3 bases are TGTGCCAGCAGTTCGCCCGGGGCTAGCGGGAGTGGCGAGCAGTACTTC. Residues: CASSSPGASGSGEQYF.